The rows below give T cell receptor beta chains drawn from one sample of a study of vaccination and CD4 T cells after COVID-19. These TCRs are of unknown antigen specificity. TCRdb re-analysed the PCR reads in MiXCR, keeping a single row per CDR3 protein. The sample has about 20,000 distinct CDR3 sequences, 40% to 50% seen once; the top ten hold about 14%. Sequenced sample: CD4+ T cells from blood, cultured in vitro. These TCRs come from a human donor who had recovered from COVID-19. Both conserved end residues are part of each CDR3. The D gene is left open where the match is weak. Expanded clones get a size class; other rows say once, few or many, or leave the size out.

>-|TRBV20-1|-|TRBJ2-3
CSASPLTDTQYF
TGCAGTGCTAGTCCCCTCACAGATACGCAGTATTTT
>few|TRBV6-1|-|TRBJ1-6
CASSKRLRGINSPLHF
TGTGCCAGCAGTAAACGCCTCCGCGGGATAAATTCACCCCTCCACTTT
>few|TRBV27|-|TRBJ2-7
CASRGDTTSSYEQYF
TGTGCCAGCAGAGGGGACACAACGAGCTCCTACGAGCAGTACTTC
>-|TRBV11-3|-|TRBJ1-6
CASSSGGPVGSPLHF
TGTGCCAGCAGCTCTGGAGGCCCGGTCGGGTCACCCCTCCACTTT
>-|TRBV12-3/TRBV12-4|-|TRBJ1-5
CASSRAISNQPQHF
TGTGCCAGCAGCCGGGCGATAAGCAATCAGCCCCAGCATTTT
>few|TRBV7-2|TRBD1|TRBJ1-5
CASSRDRVNQPQHF
TGTGCCAGCAGCCGGGACAGGGTTAATCAGCCCCAGCATTTT
>-|TRBV7-2|-|TRBJ2-7
CASSLGTPLYEQYF
TGTGCCAGCAGCTTAGGTACCCCGCTCTACGAGCAGTACTTC
>few|TRBV27|-|TRBJ2-3
CASSFFAVTDTQYF
TGTGCCAGCAGTTTCTTCGCAGTCACAGATACGCAGTATTTT
>few|TRBV10-3|TRBD2|TRBJ2-1
CALGPAGGDEQFF
TGTGCCCTAGGGCCAGCGGGGGGGGATGAGCAGTTCTTC
>-|TRBV7-2|TRBD2|TRBJ2-3
CASSLVASGRATDTQYF
TGTGCCAGCAGCTTAGTGGCTAGCGGGAGGGCCACAGATACGCAGTATTTT
>-|TRBV2|-|TRBJ1-5
CASSEWGRNNQPQHF
TGTGCCAGCAGTGAATGGGGTAGGAACAATCAGCCCCAGCATTTT
>-|TRBV19|TRBD2|TRBJ2-3
CASSPRLAGSTDTQYF
TGTGCCAGTAGTCCCCGACTAGCGGGAAGCACAGATACGCAGTATTTT
>-|TRBV10-1|-|TRBJ1-1
CASSESRAATNTEAFF
TGCGCCAGCAGTGAGTCCCGAGCAGCCACGAACACTGAAGCTTTCTTT
>large|TRBV19|TRBD2|TRBJ2-5
CASSGGLVFAGETQYF
TGTGCCAGTAGTGGGGGACTAGTATTCGCCGGGGAGACCCAGTACTTC